A selection of T cell receptor beta chains follows, all from one sample in a study of CD8 T cells in ankylosing spondylitis. TCRdb ran MiXCR on the 5' RACE reads and lists one entry per CDR3 protein. The repertoire includes 150,000 to 200,000 distinct CDR3 sequences, 10% to 15% of them detected once, and approximately 9.9% sits in the top ten. The sample taken for sequencing was blood, either unsorted or a sorted T cell fraction (not recorded which). Receptors were obtained from a female donor with ankylosing spondylitis or in good health (not recorded which). Each CDR3 is given with its conserved first and last residue. Each record gives: clone size, J gene, D gene, V gene, CDR3 DNA, CDR3 protein. The D gene is left open where the match is weak. Clone size, where shown, is once, few, many, or a class for clones that have expanded.

many | TRBJ2-3 | - | TRBV3-1 | TGTGCCAGCAGCCAGAGGGGACTCCGGAGGGGTCGCACAGATACGCAGTATTTT | CASSQRGLRRGRTDTQYF
- | TRBJ1-4 | - | TRBV7-2 | TGTGCCAGCAGCCCCCCCGGGGGGCGTGAAAAACTGTTTTTT | CASSPPGGREKLFF
- | TRBJ1-2 | - | TRBV6-1 | TGTGCCACCCGGGAGCCGGCTGGGGAGGGCTACACCTTC | CATREPAGEGYTF
- | TRBJ2-4 | - | TRBV14 | TGTGCCAGCAGCCAAGGGACAGATTATAGGGGAAACATTCAGTACTTC | CASSQGTDYRGNIQYF
- | TRBJ1-3 | - | TRBV27 | TGTGCCAGCAGTTTAAGAGAAGGGTCGGGAAACACCATATATTTT | CASSLREGSGNTIYF
many | TRBJ2-3 | - | TRBV4-3 | TGCGCCAGCAGCCAAGATGGAAGGGCCTCGCAGTATTTT | CASSQDGRASQYF
many | TRBJ2-7 | TRBD2 | TRBV3-1 | TGTGCCAGCAGCCAAGCACTAGCGGGAGGTGGAGAGCAGTACTTC | CASSQALAGGGEQYF
many | TRBJ1-1 | - | TRBV7-9 | TGTGCCAGCAGCTTAACAGGGTATGGAACTGAAGCTTTCTTT | CASSLTGYGTEAFF
many | TRBJ2-1 | TRBD1 | TRBV25-1 | TGTGCCAGCAGCGCCCCCCACGACAGGGCCAAGATCTTC | CASSAPHDRAKIF
many | TRBJ1-2 | - | TRBV5-5 | TGTGCCAGCAGCATAGCCCCGGGAACCCCGAGCTATGGCTACACCTTC | CASSIAPGTPSYGYTF
many | TRBJ2-2 | - | TRBV27 | TGTGCCAGCAGTTACGACAGGTCCGGGGAGCTGTTTTTT | CASSYDRSGELFF
many | TRBJ2-1 | TRBD2 | TRBV20-1 | TGCAGTGCTGTAGGTTCGACTAGCGTGAGCTCCTACAATGAGCAGTTCTTC | CSAVGSTSVSSYNEQFF
- | TRBJ2-3 | TRBD2 | TRBV20-1 | TGCAGTGCCCCCCCCGCGGGACGGGGGGAAGATACGCAGTATTTT | CSAPPAGRGEDTQYF
- | TRBJ2-7 | TRBD2 | TRBV7-3 | TGTGCCAGGCGGACTAGCGGGTCCAATGATCCGGTTGGTTTGCGTATCGAGCAGTACTTC | CARRTSGSNDPVGLRIEQYF
- | TRBJ1-5 | TRBD1 | TRBV7-2 | TGTGCCAGCAGCTTAGATACAGGGGTTCAGCCCCAGCATTTT | CASSLDTGVQPQHF
- | TRBJ2-6 | - | TRBV12-3/TRBV12-4 | TGTGCCAGCAGTTTAGCGGGGGGCTCTGGGGCCAACGTCCTGACTTTC | CASSLAGGSGANVLTF
- | TRBJ2-1 | - | TRBV7-8 | TGTGCCAGCAGCGCCTCCCCGGGGAATGAGCAGTTCTTC | CASSASPGNEQFF
few | TRBJ2-1 | TRBD2 | TRBV7-2 | TGTGCCAGCAGCTTGGCGGGAGGAACTTGGGATGAGCAGTTCTTC | CASSLAGGTWDEQFF
many | TRBJ2-1 | TRBD1 | TRBV28 | TGTGCCAGCAGTTCGAGACAGGGGTACAATGAGCAGTTCTTC | CASSSRQGYNEQFF
- | TRBJ2-7 | TRBD2 | TRBV7-2 | TGTGCCAGCAGCTTAGCTAGCGGGCCCTCCTACGAGCAGTACTTC | CASSLASGPSYEQYF
many | TRBJ2-7 | TRBD2 | TRBV7-2 | TGTGCCAGCAGCCCAGGGACTAGCGGGAACCACGAGCAGTACTTC | CASSPGTSGNHEQYF
- | TRBJ2-2 | - | TRBV4-2 | TGTGCCAGCAGCCCTGGGGTGCCGGGCAACACCGGGGAGCTGTTTTTT | CASSPGVPGNTGELFF
- | TRBJ2-3 | - | TRBV6-1 | TGTGCCAGCAGTGGAAAGGAGGGAGATACGCAGTATTTT | CASSGKEGDTQYF
few | TRBJ1-5 | - | TRBV27 | TGTGCCAGCGGACGGGGCGGACATAGCAATCAGCCCCAGCATTTT | CASGRGGHSNQPQHF
many | TRBJ1-1 | - | TRBV29-1 | TGCAGCGGAACCAGGGTGAACACTGAAGCTTTCTTT | CSGTRVNTEAFF
many | TRBJ2-2 | - | TRBV2 | TGTGCCACAGCTTTAGGGGGAGGACCCACCGGGGAGCTGTTTTTT | CATALGGGPTGELFF
many | TRBJ2-7 | - | TRBV7-2 | TGTGCCAGCAGCCTGGGGGCTGAGCAGTACTTC | CASSLGAEQYF
few | TRBJ2-5 | - | TRBV5-6 | TGTGCCAGCAGCTGGGGACAAAGGCTACATCAAGAGACCCAGTACTTC | CASSWGQRLHQETQYF
- | TRBJ2-3 | - | TRBV30 | TGTGCCTGGAGTGGAGGGCAGGGCACAGATACGCAGTATTTT | CAWSGGQGTDTQYF
many | TRBJ2-1 | - | TRBV12-3/TRBV12-4 | TGTGCCAGCAGGCCGGGTTCTAGCGTCCTTACCTACAATGAGCAGTTCTTC | CASRPGSSVLTYNEQFF
many | TRBJ1-5 | - | TRBV20-1 | TGCAGTGCTATGGGAACACAAAGGGCATTGACCCAGCATTTT | CSAMGTQRALTQHF
many | TRBJ1-2 | - | TRBV28 | TGTGCCAGCAGGGAATGGGGGCGGCAGAACTATGGCTACACCTTC | CASREWGRQNYGYTF
many | TRBJ2-5 | - | TRBV7-2 | TGTGCCAGCAGCAGCGGGACAGTTAAAGAGACCCAGTACTTC | CASSSGTVKETQYF
many | TRBJ2-1 | TRBD2 | TRBV7-9 | TGTGCCAGCAGGGCGCGGGCGGGAGAGATCCGTGAGCAGTTCTTC | CASRARAGEIREQFF
- | TRBJ2-7 | - | TRBV5-1 | TGCGCCAGCAGCGTTTTGGGCCCCTTCTACGAGCAGTACTTC | CASSVLGPFYEQYF
- | TRBJ2-7 | TRBD2 | TRBV10-3 | TGTGCCATCACTCGAGGGACTAGCGGGACCACCTACGAGCAGTACTTC | CAITRGTSGTTYEQYF
many | TRBJ2-1 | - | TRBV9 | TGTGCCAGCAGCGTAGGCTCCCGTGACAATGAGCAGTTCTTC | CASSVGSRDNEQFF
many | TRBJ1-4 | - | TRBV7-2 | TGTGCCAGCAGCTTCAGGAAGGGGTCTGAAAAACTGTTTTTT | CASSFRKGSEKLFF
many | TRBJ1-1 | - | TRBV20-1 | TGCAGTGCTCCCACAGGACTGGGAAACACTGAAGCTTTCTTT | CSAPTGLGNTEAFF
- | TRBJ2-2 | - | TRBV5-1 | TGCGCCAGCAGCTCTTCCTACAGGGACCCCACCGAGGAGCTGTTTTTT | CASSSSYRDPTEELFF
many | TRBJ2-7 | TRBD1 | TRBV2 | TGTGCCAGCAGTGAATATCAGTGGGCAGGGGGTAACTCCTACGAGCAGTACTTC | CASSEYQWAGGNSYEQYF
many | TRBJ1-1 | - | TRBV3-1 | TGTGCCAGCAGCTACAGGGTTACTGAAGCTTTCTTT | CASSYRVTEAFF
few | TRBJ2-1 | - | TRBV7-3 | TGTGCCAGCAGCCGGACGTCTAGCTCCTACAATGAGCAGTTCTTC | CASSRTSSSYNEQFF
few | TRBJ2-5 | - | TRBV7-8 | TGTGCCAGCAGCAGCCGTTATGGGGGGGAGACCCAGTACTTC | CASSSRYGGETQYF
many | TRBJ1-5 | TRBD1 | TRBV28 | TGTGCCAGCAGTTGGACAGGGGGCAGGGGCAATCAGCCCCAGCATTTT | CASSWTGGRGNQPQHF
many | TRBJ2-1 | - | TRBV5-5 | TGTGCCAGCAGCATCTTACAGGACAGTTACAATGAGCAGTTCTTC | CASSILQDSYNEQFF
many | TRBJ1-2 | TRBD1 | TRBV27 | TGTGCCAGCAGTTTAGGCCCCGGGACAGGCTATGGCTACACCTTC | CASSLGPGTGYGYTF
many | TRBJ2-7 | TRBD2 | TRBV5-1 | TGCGCCAGCAGCTTGTCCCCTAGCGGGAGTGGAGAGCAGTACTTC | CASSLSPSGSGEQYF
many | TRBJ2-3 | - | TRBV20-1 | TGCAGTGCTAGAGGGACCGACGTCGTCGGTGATACGCAGTATTTT | CSARGTDVVGDTQYF
many | TRBJ2-1 | TRBD2 | TRBV28 | TGTGCCAGCAGTCCGACGACTAGCGGTCCCAATGAGCAGTTCTTC | CASSPTTSGPNEQFF
many | TRBJ2-1 | TRBD1 | TRBV19 | TGTGCCAGTAGTCCGACAGGGGAACTCTACAATGAGCAGTTCTTC | CASSPTGELYNEQFF
many | TRBJ2-7 | TRBD2 | TRBV20-1 | TGCAGTGCTGGAGGACTAGCGGGAGAAAACGGCGAGCAGTACTTC | CSAGGLAGENGEQYF
- | TRBJ2-5 | TRBD2 | TRBV2 | TGTGCCACCATACTAGCGGGACATCAAGAGACCCAGTACTTC | CATILAGHQETQYF